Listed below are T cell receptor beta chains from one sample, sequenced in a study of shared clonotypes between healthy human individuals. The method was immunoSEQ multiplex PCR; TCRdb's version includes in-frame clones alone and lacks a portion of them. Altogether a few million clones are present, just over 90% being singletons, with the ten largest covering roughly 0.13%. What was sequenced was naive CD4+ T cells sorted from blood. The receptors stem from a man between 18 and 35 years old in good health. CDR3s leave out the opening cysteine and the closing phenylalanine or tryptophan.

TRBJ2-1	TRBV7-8	ASSFEGLAGNEQF
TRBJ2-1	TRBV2	ASRVAGGQF
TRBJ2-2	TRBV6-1	ASRPGTANTGELF
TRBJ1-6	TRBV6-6	ASSYSTGKDHSPLH
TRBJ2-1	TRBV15	ATSRKREGLHNEQF
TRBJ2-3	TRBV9	ASSPQGNTQY
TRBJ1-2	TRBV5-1	ASSGGQGSSYT
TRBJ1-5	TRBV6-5	ASGQVNQPQH
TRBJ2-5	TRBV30	AWSGSTGPQY
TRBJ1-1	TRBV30	ASGPDRGNTEAF
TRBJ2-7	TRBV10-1	ASSEPLTSRSYEQY
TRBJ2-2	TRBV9	ASSVQFGGELF
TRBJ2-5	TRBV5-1	ASSLLAGGPQETQY
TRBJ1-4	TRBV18	ASSPQQGYNEKLF
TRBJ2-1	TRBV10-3	AISFLDEQF
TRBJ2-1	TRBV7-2	ASSLDMGEQF
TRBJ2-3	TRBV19	ASSNPRLAGATSDTQY
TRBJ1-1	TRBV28	ASTLRPLGNTEAF
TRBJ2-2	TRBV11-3	ASSSGGWELF
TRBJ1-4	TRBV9	ASSVGPDSNEKLF
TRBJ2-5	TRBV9	ASSVEGETQY
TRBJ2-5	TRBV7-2	ASSLGGGRETQY
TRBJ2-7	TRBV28	ASSLGWQGQSEQY
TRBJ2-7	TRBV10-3	AISVTGAYEQY
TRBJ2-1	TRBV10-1	ASSRTLSYNEQF
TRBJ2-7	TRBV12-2	ASRPRPQPLAGEDLEQY
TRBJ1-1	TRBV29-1	SGQGAAEAF
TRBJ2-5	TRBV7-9	ASRHLGLAEQETQY
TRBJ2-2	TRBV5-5	ASSLGRHTGELF
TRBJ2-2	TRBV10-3	AISPGSGELF
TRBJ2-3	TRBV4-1	ASSPRAHTDTQY
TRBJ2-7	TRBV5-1	ASSLIPGLAGYEQY
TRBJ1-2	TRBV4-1	ASSLGQANYGYT
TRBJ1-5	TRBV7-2	ASSLGSLAGYSNQPQH
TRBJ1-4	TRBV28	ASSYLGDREYEKLF
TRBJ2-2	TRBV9	ASSSWTSRTGELF
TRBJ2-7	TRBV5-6	ASSLGLAGGDEQY
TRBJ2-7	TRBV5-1	ASSLSASGGAVQY
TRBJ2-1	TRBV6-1	ASSGWNRAVDYNEQF
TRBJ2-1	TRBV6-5	ASSDFSSYNEQF
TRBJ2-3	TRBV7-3	ASATGGGLTDTQY
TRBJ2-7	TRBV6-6	ASSYSRQRKGYEQY
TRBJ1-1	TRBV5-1	ASSQGPGLEAF
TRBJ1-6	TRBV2	ASSEERGGSLH
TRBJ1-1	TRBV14	ASSLQTGSISF
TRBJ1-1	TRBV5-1	ASSATGTGAL
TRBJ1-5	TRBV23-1	ASSPGVAKGPNGYSNQPQH
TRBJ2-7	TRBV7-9	ASSSSKTGHRNEQY
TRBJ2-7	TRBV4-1	ASSQGQGVYEQY
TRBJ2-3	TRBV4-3	ASSQDPRTLSADTQY
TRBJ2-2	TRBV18	ASSPGVPRTGELF
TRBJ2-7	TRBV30	AWSVLPEGEQY
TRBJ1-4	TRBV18	ASSPERVGEKLF